These 18 T cell receptor beta chains came from one sample sequenced in a study of T cells in Graves' hyperthyroidism and ophthalmopathy (dated by TCRdb to the late 2010s). Library preparation was by multiplex PCR. Sequencing took place on an Illumina HiSeq 2000. TCR beta CDR3 regions were amplified from RNA transcripts. For the first round of RT-PCR on the TCR CDR3, the HTBI primer set was used together with the Qiagen OneStep RT-PCR kit. TCRdb took the public reads, trimmed them with fastp at Q25, ran MiXCR for clone calling and kept in-frame beta chains. Merged by CDR3 protein, the rows form single entries marked with the most common genes and DNA. The sample includes around 500,000 distinct CDR3 sequences, with around 15% observed a single time. The ten largest clonotypes hold approximately 14% of the sample. The source material was blood. The receptors shown here come from a woman in her thirties or forties with Graves' hyperthyroidism.

This clonotype has ten or more counts. The chain recombines TRBV20-1 with TRBJ2-5; 8 nucleotides line up with TRBD2. Per germline, CDR1 DFQATT and CDR2 SNEGSKA (reference sequence). J gave up 4 bases and V 5 bases, and 15 bases lay outside the gene matches. The CDR3 is 16 residues long. CDR3: CSAPPGGGRAIETQYF. In DNA form, the CDR3 reads TGCAGTGCTCCCCCCGGGGGGGGGAGGGCCATAGAGACCCAGTACTTC.

The chain recombines TRBV5-5 with TRBJ2-5; 9 bases align to TRBD2. J gave up 4 bases and V 4 bases, and 11 bases lay outside the gene matches. The germline CDR1 and CDR2 sequences are SGHKS and YYEKEE (reference sequence). This CDR3 has 16 residues. CDR3 nucleotide sequence: TGTGCCAGCAGCCAAATAGCGGGAGCCAGAACAGAGACCCAGTACTTC. This sequence encodes CASSQIAGARTETQYF.

This clonotype was recorded at least ten times. CDR3 bases: TGTGCCAGCAGCCAGGTGGGAGTGAACACTGAAGCTTTCTTT. Protein sequence: CASSQVGVNTEAFF. This sequence joins TRBV3-1 and TRBJ1-1, with D unresolved. The CDR3 consists of 14 residues. Per the germline V gene, CDR1 is LGHDT and CDR2 is YNNKEL (reference sequence). Trimming removed 3 bases from V and 0 bases from J, with 8 bases in between.

This clonotype was detected a few times. Here the CDR3 reads CASSDYGGSETQYF. The CDR3 nucleotides read TGTGCCAGCAGCGACTACGGGGGGAGTGAGACCCAGTACTTC. This chain uses TRBV11-2 with TRBJ2-5, with TRBD2 matching over 7 bases. J gave up 5 bases and V 5 bases, and 8 bases lay outside the gene matches. Germline CDR1 SGHAT, CDR2 FQNNGV. The length of the CDR3 is 14 residues. The full variable domain, in which reference TRBV11-2 and TRBJ2-5 provide the parts outside the CDR3, is EAGVAQSPRYKIIEKRQSVAFWCNPISGHATLYWYQQILGQGPKLLIQFQNNGVVDDSQLPKDRFSAERLKGVDSTLKIQPAKLEDSAVYLCASSDYGGSETQYFGPGTRLLVL.

The chain links TRBV20-1 to TRBJ2-7; D unclear. The germline V gene encodes CDR1 DFQATT and CDR2 SNEGSKA (reference sequence). The V and J ends lost 0 bases and 0 bases respectively, with 12 bases between them. The CDR3 is 15 amino acids. The CDR3 DNA reads TGCAGTGCTAGAGAATATGAGCTTAGCTCCTACGAGCAGTACTTC. Translating it yields CSAREYELSSYEQYF.

This clonotype was seen at least ten times. V usage is TRBV3-1 and J usage is TRBJ1-2, with 10 bases fitting TRBD1. Germline loops: CDR1 LGHDT, CDR2 YNNKEL (reference sequence). The CDR3 runs to 14 residues. After removal of 4 bases from V and 5 bases from J, the junction contained 4 bases not matched to a gene. The CDR3 DNA follows: TGTGCCAGCAGCCGACAGGGGGCTTGGTATGGCTACACCTTC. Amino acid sequence: CASSRQGAWYGYTF. The full variable domain, its missing parts supplied by reference TRBV3-1 and TRBJ1-2, is DTAVSQTPKYLVTQMGNDKSIKCEQNLGHDTMYWYKQDSKKFLKIMFSYNNKELIINETVPNRFSPKSPDKAHLNLHINSLELGDSAVYFCASSRQGAWYGYTFGSGTRLTVV.

This clonotype was recorded at least ten times. The chain employs TRBV28 and TRBJ2-4, with 7 bases matching TRBD1. The V segment lost 3 bases and the J segment 5 bases; nucleotides outside the gene matches: 4. Germline loops: CDR1 MDHEN, CDR2 SYDVKM. The CDR3 consists of 14 residues. The CDR3 DNA sequence: TGTGCCAGCAGTTTCCATCAGGGGGAAAACATTCAGTACTTC. The encoded protein is CASSFHQGENIQYF.

This clonotype occurred a few times. CDR3 region: CASRTRDGPYGYTF. The CDR3 DNA reads TGTGCCAGCAGAACGAGGGACGGACCCTATGGCTACACCTTC. The V gene is TRBV6-2 or TRBV6-3, the J gene TRBJ1-2; D may be TRBD1 (5 bases). Germline lookup yields CDR1 MNHEY and CDR2 SVGEGT. The CDR3 runs to 14 residues. V was clipped by 6 bases and J by 4 bases, with 15 bases between them.

In its sample, this clonotype was seen many times. This sequence joins TRBV5-1 and TRBJ2-5, with TRBD2 matching 15 bases. Germline V gives CDR1 SGHRS, CDR2 YFSETQ. This CDR3 comprises 16 residues. V lost 5 bases, J lost 4 bases, and 6 bases stayed unmatched. Here the CDR3 reads CASRTGTSGRRETQYF. The DNA for the CDR3 is TGCGCCAGCAGAACCGGGACTAGCGGGAGGAGAGAGACCCAGTACTTC.

Comment on this clonotype: Since a much larger clone is just one base distant, this may be a read error. This chain connects TRBV11-2 to TRBJ2-5; D ambiguous. Germline V gene sequence: CDR1 SGHAT, CDR2 FQNNGV. CDR3 length equals 13 residues. CDR3 nucleotides: TGTGCCAGCAGCGCCGAACTCCGAGAGACCCGGTACTTC. Translation: CASSAELRETRYF.

This clonotype was picked up a small number of times. This chain links TRBV20-1 with TRBJ1-5; possible D gene TRBD1, 5 bases. This CDR3 contains 13 residues. The V end lost 3 bases, the J end lost 3 bases, and 9 bases lay between the germline ends. Germline loops: CDR1 DFQATT, CDR2 SNEGSKA (reference sequence). CDR3 DNA sequence: TGCAGTGCTAGTCCGGGGGTCAATCAGCCCCAGCATTTT. Amino acids: CSASPGVNQPQHF.

This clonotype was recorded at least ten times. Germline is not matched at one junction end, which may reflect a read error. The rearrangement joins TRBV7-7 to TRBJ2-1; tentative D call: TRBD2 (6 bases). CDR1 is SSHAT and CDR2 is FNYEAQ in the germline V gene (reference sequence). This CDR3 region has 15 residues. Here the CDR3 DNA reads TGTGCTAGCAGTCAAGGGGCGGCGACTAGCAATGAGCAGTTCTTC. It yields the protein CASSQGAATSNEQFF.

This clonotype was seen ten or more times. The J gene is TRBJ2-7, the V gene TRBV28; no definite D call. The CDR3 has 12 amino acids. V lost 5 bases, J lost 5 bases, and 10 bases lay in between. Looked up from germline, CDR1 is MDHEN and CDR2 is SYDVKM. The CDR3 is CASSNLRHEQYF. The CDR3 region has the DNA TGTGCCAGCAGTAACTTGAGGCACGAGCAGTACTTC.

This clonotype was detected ten times or more. V usage is TRBV24-1 and J usage is TRBJ2-2; D perhaps matches TRBD1 (5 bases). The CDR3 runs to 17 residues. The germline CDR1 and CDR2 sequences are KGHDR and SFDVKD. Trimming shortened V by 0 bases and J by 0 bases, and 10 bases separated the two germline ends. CDR3 amino acids: CATSDLRQGANTGELFF. DNA for the CDR3: TGTGCCACCAGTGATTTGCGGCAGGGCGCGAACACCGGGGAGCTGTTTTTT.

This clonotype occurred a few times. The chain recombines TRBV20-1 with TRBJ1-1, with a possible D match to TRBD1 (5 bases). In germline, CDR1 is DFQATT, CDR2 SNEGSKA (reference sequence). This CDR3 spans 15 amino acids. The germline V and J ends were trimmed by 3 bases and 5 bases, with 19 bases remaining between them. In nucleotides, the CDR3 is TGCAGTGCTAGTGGTCTTTTTTGGGGGAGGACTGAAGCTTTCTTT. Its protein is CSASGLFWGRTEAFF.

The V gene is TRBV12-3 or TRBV12-4, the J gene TRBJ1-6, with D uncertain. This CDR3 is built from 18 residues. Trimming took off 0 bases at V and 6 bases at J, with 18 bases between the two ends. CDR3 coding DNA: TGTGCCAGCAGTTTAGCGGGCAGGTTAGCCCCCTTTAATTCACCCCTCCACTTT. The encoded protein is CASSLAGRLAPFNSPLHF.

The chain carries TRBV7-2 and TRBJ1-3; TRBD1 might be the D (5 bases). CDR1 SGHTA and CDR2 FQGNSA come from the germline V gene. Trimming removed 3 bases from V and 8 bases from J, with 17 bases in between. The CDR3 covers 15 residues. CDR3 in amino acids: CASSFGGRKRDTIYF. CDR3 nucleotides: TGTGCCAGCAGCTTTGGGGGACGGAAACGGGACACCATATATTTT. The full variable domain, in which reference TRBV7-2 and TRBJ1-3 provide the parts outside the CDR3, is GAGVSQSPSNKVTEKGKDVELRCDPISGHTALYWYRQSLGQGLEFLIYFQGNSAPDKSGLPSDRFSAERTGGSVSTLTIQRTQQEDSAVYLCASSFGGRKRDTIYFGEGSWLTVV.

This clonotype has just one count. This chain connects TRBV6-2 or TRBV6-3 to TRBJ1-5; 11 nucleotides match TRBD1. CDR3 length: 15 amino acids. CDR1 MNHEY and CDR2 SVGEGT come from the germline V gene. J lost 6 bases, V lost 7 bases, and 8 bases had no gene match. CDR3 sequence (DNA): TGTGCCAGCACCGCCGGGACAGGGGGGCGTCAGCCCCAGCATTTT. It codes for CASTAGTGGRQPQHF.